The 21 T cell receptor beta chains reported below all come from one sample, sequenced in a study of Graves' ophthalmopathy and Graves' hyperthyroidism (dated by TCRdb to about 2018). TCRdb records Illumina HiSeq 2000 as the sequencer. TCR beta CDR3 regions were amplified from RNA transcripts for repertoire sequencing. The first round of RT-PCR was done with HTBI primers and the Qiagen OneStep RT-PCR kit, and was followed by a second round of multiplex PCR, then size selection and purification. The public sequencing data were trimmed at Q25 with fastp and processed into clonotypes with MiXCR by TCRdb, which kept only in-frame beta chains. Identical CDR3 proteins give one entry, which carries the most common genes and DNA. The sample contains around 1,000,000 distinct CDR3 sequences, less than 45% of them found a single time. Roughly 11% of the sample is taken by the ten largest. Sequencing was done on a sample of peripheral blood or thyroid tissue (not recorded which). These receptors came from an adult man with Graves' hyperthyroidism.

The rearrangement joins TRBV29-1 to TRBJ2-3; TRBD2 agrees at 10 bases. Unmatched junction bases numbered 4, after V lost 4 bases and J lost 0 bases. The CDR3 length is 15 residues. Germline loops: CDR1 SQVTM, CDR2 ANQGSEA. The CDR3 here is CSVGVTSGSTDTQYF. The DNA for the CDR3 is TGCAGCGTTGGAGTGACTAGCGGGAGCACAGATACGCAGTATTTT.

This clonotype was observed many times. The genes are TRBV5-6 and TRBJ1-2; a weak D match, TRBD1 (5 bases). Germline V gene lookup returns CDR1 SGHDT and CDR2 YYEEEE. This CDR3 region has 14 residues. Trimming removed 0 bases at V and 4 bases at J, with 10 bases between. Written as DNA, the CDR3 is TGTGCCAGCAGCTTGGCCCGGGGGATCTATGGCTACACCTTC. Its translation: CASSLARGIYGYTF. Full variable domain (missing parts from reference TRBV5-6 and TRBJ1-2): DAGVTQSPTHLIKTRGQQVTLRCSPKSGHDTVSWYQQALGQGPQFIFQYYEEEERQRGNFPDRFSGHQFPNYSSELNVNALLLGDSALYLCASSLARGIYGYTFGSGTRLTVV.

This clonotype was detected only once. The rearrangement joins TRBV29-1 to TRBJ2-7; 8 positions agree with TRBD1. V shed 6 bases and J 5 bases; nucleotides not matched to a gene: 6. This CDR3 has 12 residues. Looked up from germline, CDR1 is SQVTM and CDR2 is ANQGSEA. CDR3 protein: CSVETGVDEQYF. CDR3 in DNA: TGCAGCGTGGAGACAGGGGTCGACGAGCAGTACTTC.

Remarks on this clonotype: This may arise from a read error, as a much more abundant clone is one base away. This chain links TRBV20-1 with TRBJ2-5; no clear D. V gave up 7 bases and J gave up 1 base, with 19 bases separating them. This CDR3 region has 15 residues. Germline V gene sequence: CDR1 DFQATT, CDR2 SNEGSKA (reference sequence). The CDR3 DNA sequence: TGCAGTGGAGAATCGGAACTCCTCGCCCAAGAGACCCAGTACTTC. It translates to CSGESELLAQETQYF.

The chain carries TRBV10-3 and TRBJ1-2, with TRBD1 matching over 7 bases. The CDR3 loop spans 15 amino acids. V lost 8 bases, J lost 4 bases, and 13 bases stayed unmatched. In germline, CDR1 is ENHRY, CDR2 SYGVKD. The CDR3 spells CAILTTGDEGYGYTF. CDR3 nucleotide sequence: TGTGCCATCCTTACCACAGGGGACGAGGGCTATGGCTACACCTTC.

The table lists this clonotype with a count of one. The J gene is TRBJ2-2, the V gene TRBV7-2, with 14 positions matching TRBD2. V trimming: 4 bases; J trimming: 9 bases; junction bases outside the gene matches: 10. This CDR3 has 17 amino acids. Per germline, CDR1 SGHTA and CDR2 FQGNSA. The CDR3 coding sequence is TGTGCCAGCAGCTATGGGACTAGCGGGAGTCTAATTCGGGAGCTGTTTTTT. This translates into CASSYGTSGSLIRELFF.

The CDR3 DNA reads as TGTGCCAGCAGCTGGCCCTCGGGCAGGGCTGGGGCCAACGTCCTGACTTTC. It is translated as CASSWPSGRAGANVLTF. The V gene is TRBV7-9, the J gene TRBJ2-6; D might be TRBD1 (5 bases). This CDR3 has 17 residues. Deletions cut 4 bases from V and 2 bases from J, with 15 bases between. CDR1 and CDR2 (germline): SEHNR, FQNEAQ (reference sequence).

The sample holds many counts of this clonotype. V gene TRBV27 combines with J gene TRBJ1-1, with D hard to call. V was shortened by 0 bases and J by 6 bases, with 8 bases between the two germline ends. Looked up from germline, CDR1 is MNHEY and CDR2 is SMNVEV (reference sequence). The CDR3 loop spans 13 amino acids. The CDR3 is CASSLSSSAEAFF. CDR3 nucleotide sequence: TGTGCCAGCAGTTTATCGTCCAGCGCTGAAGCTTTCTTT.

The sample holds many counts of this clonotype. The chain's CDR3 is CSAIPGQAGLSNQPQHF. The CDR3 DNA reads as TGCAGTGCTATTCCGGGACAGGCGGGACTTAGCAATCAGCCCCAGCATTTT. The V and J genes are TRBV20-1 and TRBJ1-5; 8 bases fit TRBD1. Trimming at V came to 4 bases and at J to 0 bases, leaving 11 bases not matched to a gene. Per germline, CDR1 DFQATT and CDR2 SNEGSKA (reference sequence). CDR3 size: 17 residues.

V is TRBV20-1 and J is TRBJ2-2; 7 bases are a match to TRBD1. With V trimmed by 2 bases and J by 5 bases, 5 bases remained unmatched. The CDR3 covers 14 residues. CDR1 and CDR2 from the germline V gene are DFQATT and SNEGSKA (reference sequence). The CDR3 nucleotides read TGCAGTGCTAGAAAGACAGGGCCGACCGGGGAGCTGTTTTTT. Translating it yields CSARKTGPTGELFF.

The sample holds many counts of this clonotype. V usage is TRBV19 and J usage is TRBJ2-7, with TRBD1 as a possible D gene (6 bases). Trimming stripped 10 bases from V and 6 bases from J, with 13 bases between. CDR1 and CDR2 from the germline V gene are LNHDA and SQIVND (reference sequence). The CDR3 loop spans 11 amino acids. CDR3 in amino acids: CATTTGIEQYF. As DNA, the CDR3 is TGTGCCACCACGACAGGAATCGAGCAGTACTTC. The full variable domain, rest sourced from reference TRBV19 and TRBJ2-7, is DGGITQSPKYLFRKEGQNVTLSCEQNLNHDAMYWYRQDPGQGLRLIYYSQIVNDFQKGDIAEGYSVSREKKESFPLTVTSAQKNPTAFYLCATTTGIEQYFGPGTRLTVT.

This clonotype was seen once. The rearrangement links TRBV3-1 to TRBJ2-7; possibly TRBD2 for D (6 bases). This CDR3 contains 16 residues. The V and J ends lost 0 bases and 0 bases respectively, with 12 bases between them. Germline loops: CDR1 LGHDT, CDR2 YNNKEL (reference sequence). CDR3 loop: CASSQDNAGSSYEQYF. Here the CDR3 DNA reads TGTGCCAGCAGCCAAGATAATGCGGGGAGCTCCTACGAGCAGTACTTC.

This chain joins TRBV10-3 and TRBJ1-6; TRBD1 aligns across 8 bases. Germline assignment: CDR1 ENHRY and CDR2 SYGVKD. The CDR3 totals 15 residues. V was pared by 6 bases and J by 5 bases, with 6 bases of the junction left unmatched. Here the CDR3 reads CAISEPGQDNSPLHF. CDR3 DNA sequence: TGTGCCATCAGCGAGCCGGGACAGGATAATTCACCCCTCCACTTT.

This chain joins TRBV7-2 and TRBJ2-3, with 10 bases that match TRBD1. The CDR3 sequence is 16 residues long. V lost 0 bases and J lost 5; bases outside the gene matches: 5. The germline gives CDR1 SGHTA, CDR2 FQGNSA. CDR3 coding DNA: TGTGCCAGCAGCTTAGCCGGGACAGGGGTAGGAGATACGCAGTATTTT. Its translation is CASSLAGTGVGDTQYF.

This clonotype was recorded a few times. The V gene is TRBV11-3, the J gene TRBJ1-4; D may be TRBD1 (5 bases). V was clipped by 9 bases and J by 3 bases, with 11 bases between them. The CDR3 contains 13 residues. Germline CDR1 is SGHNT and CDR2 is YENEEA. The CDR3, as DNA: TGTGCCAGGGTTGACAGCCCTAATGAAAAACTGTTTTTT. Amino acid sequence: CARVDSPNEKLFF.

Concerning this clonotype: Just one base apart from a much larger clone, this may be a read error. The chain uses TRBV20-1 and TRBJ1-1; no reliable D call. Trimming cost V 3 bases and J 6 bases, with 14 bases left between them. CDR1 is DFQATT and CDR2 is SNEGSKA in the germline V gene (reference sequence). This CDR3 comprises 13 residues. DNA of the CDR3: TGCAGTGCTAGCGATCCTCGAGTTTCTGAAGCTTTCTTT. Its protein product is CSASDPRVSEAFF.

V and J are TRBV29-1 and TRBJ1-1; D is ambiguous. Germline CDR1 is SQVTM and CDR2 is ANQGSEA. Trimming left V 4 bases short and J 5 bases short, with 11 bases between. CDR3 length equals 12 residues. CDR3 DNA sequence: TGCAGCGTTGGATCCGGGCGGACTGAAGCTTTCTTT. Translating it yields CSVGSGRTEAFF.

This chain joins TRBV7-2 and TRBJ2-7; D is unresolved. The germline gives CDR1 SGHTA, CDR2 FQGNSA. The V and J ends lost 0 bases and 5 bases respectively, with 8 bases between them. The CDR3 is made up of 13 amino acids. The CDR3 DNA follows: TGTGCCAGCAGCTTAGCCGTATTCGACGAGCAGTACTTC. Encoded protein: CASSLAVFDEQYF.

This clonotype has a count of ten or more. The chain has TRBV15 and TRBJ2-5; D remains unclear. The length of the CDR3 is 14 residues. The germline V gene encodes CDR1 LNHNV and CDR2 YYDKDF (reference sequence). The V and J ends lost 8 bases and 5 bases respectively, with 18 bases between them. The CDR3 sequence is CATQRDRMMETQYF. The DNA of the CDR3 is TGTGCCACCCAGAGAGATAGGATGATGGAGACCCAGTACTTC.

This clonotype was detected once. This sequence may be a read error, since a much larger clone differs from it by one base. The chain is built from TRBV6-5 and TRBJ1-1; D gene ambiguous. The CDR3 totals 15 residues. Trimming took off 0 bases at V and 4 bases at J, with 12 bases between the two ends. Germline CDR1 reads MNHEY; CDR2 reads SVGAGI. CDR3 protein: CASSYSVEGSTEAFF. DNA for the CDR3: TGTGCCAGCAGTTACTCAGTAGAGGGTAGCACTGAAGCTTTCTTT.

Notes on this clonotype: This may come from a read error, since a much larger clone is one base off. The chain couples TRBV7-9 to TRBJ1-4; 9 nucleotides line up with TRBD1. V lost 4 bases and J lost 7; bases outside the gene matches: 7. The CDR3 is 15 amino acids. From germline, CDR1 is SEHNR and CDR2 FQNEAQ (reference sequence). CDR3 nucleotides: TGTGCCAGCAGCTCAAACCGGGACAGGGCTGAAAAACTGTTTTTT. Its translation is CASSSNRDRAEKLFF.